The next 6 T cell receptor beta chains were all read from a single sample in a study of shared clonotypes between healthy human individuals. Naive CD8 cells were CD45RO-negative, positively selected for CCR7, excluding terminally differentiated effector memory CD45RA+ cells. Assay: immunoSEQ multiplex PCR; the TCRdb copy retains only in-frame clones and omits some. This table has approximately 810,000 clones, around 93% appearing once. Sample: naive CD8+ T cells sorted from blood. The receptors shown here come from a man aged 25 to 40 in good health.

The chain has TRBV9 and TRBJ1-2, with D possibly being TRBD1 (5 bases). V shed 6 bases and J shed 7 bases, with 16 bases lying between them. The length of the CDR3 is 13 residues. Germline V gene data show CDR1 as SGDLS and CDR2 as YYNGEE. CDR3 loop: CASTPGGGRGYTF. CDR3 nucleotides: TGTGCCAGCACCCCCGGCGGGGGTCGTGGCTACACCTTC. Supplemented by reference TRBV9 and TRBJ1-2, the full variable domain reads DSGVTQTPKHLITATGQRVTLRCSPRSGDLSVYWYQQSLDQGLQFLIQYYNGEERAKGNILERFSAQQFPDLHSELNLSSLELGDSALYFCASTPGGGRGYTFGSGTRLTVV.

The chain employs TRBV9 and TRBJ2-7; perhaps TRBD2 as D (5 bases). This CDR3 spans 12 amino acids. Trimming pared 0 bases from V and 10 bases from J, leaving 11 bases between. CDR1 is SGDLS and CDR2 is YYNGEE in the germline V gene. CDR3 region: CASSVDGINQYF. CDR3 nucleotide sequence: TGTGCCAGCAGCGTAGACGGGATCAATCAGTACTTC.

This clone has more than one count but fewer than ten. The rearrangement uses TRBV28 and TRBJ2-7; 10 nucleotides match TRBD1. V was clipped by 3 bases and J by 5 bases; unmatched bases: 7. The CDR3 is made up of 15 amino acids. Germline V lookup: CDR1 MDHEN, CDR2 SYDVKM. The CDR3 sequence is CASSLTGQGSDEQYF. The DNA for the CDR3 is TGTGCCAGCAGTTTGACGGGACAGGGGAGCGACGAGCAGTACTTC.

V gene TRBV6-1 combines with J gene TRBJ1-1, with D hard to call. The CDR3 runs to 15 residues. Germline V lookup: CDR1 MNHNS, CDR2 SASEGT. The V end lost 8 bases, the J end lost 1 base, and 17 bases lay between the germline ends. The CDR3 region has the DNA TGTGCCAGCTCCCACATGATGATGACGAACACTGAAGCTTTCTTT. It translates to CASSHMMMTNTEAFF.

The chain combines TRBV18 with TRBJ2-7; TRBD1 might be the D (6 bases). This CDR3 spans 15 amino acids. V lost 2 bases and J lost 0, with 11 bases in between. Germline CDR1 reads KGHSH; CDR2 reads LQKENI. The CDR3 nucleotides are TGTGCCAGCTCACCAGGGGGCGGTAGCTCCTACGAGCAGTACTTC. This codes for CASSPGGGSSYEQYF.

The rearrangement links TRBV7-2 to TRBJ2-2; D is unresolved. Germline values: CDR1 SGHTA, CDR2 FQGNSA. Trimming shortened V by 9 bases and J by 1 base, and 9 bases separated the two germline ends. This CDR3 contains 13 residues. As DNA, the CDR3 is TGTGCCAGTCTCTGGGGGAACACCGGGGAGCTGTTTTTT. It specifies CASLWGNTGELFF.